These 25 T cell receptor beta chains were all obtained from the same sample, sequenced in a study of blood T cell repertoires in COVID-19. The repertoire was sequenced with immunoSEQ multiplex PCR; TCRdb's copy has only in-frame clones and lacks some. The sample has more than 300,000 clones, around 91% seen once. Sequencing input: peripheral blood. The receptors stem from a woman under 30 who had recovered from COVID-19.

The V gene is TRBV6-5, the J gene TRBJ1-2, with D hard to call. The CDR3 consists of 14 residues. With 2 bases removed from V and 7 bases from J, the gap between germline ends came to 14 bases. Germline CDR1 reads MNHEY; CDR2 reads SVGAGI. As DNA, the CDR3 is TGTGCCAGCAGTTACCGAACTCCGCCCCGTGGCTACACCTTC. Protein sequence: CASSYRTPPRGYTF.

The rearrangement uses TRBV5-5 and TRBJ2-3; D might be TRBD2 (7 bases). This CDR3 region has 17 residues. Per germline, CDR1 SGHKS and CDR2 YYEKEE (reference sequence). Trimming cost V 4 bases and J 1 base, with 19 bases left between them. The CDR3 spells CASSMGGGGDGTDTQYF. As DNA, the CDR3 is TGTGCCAGCAGCATGGGAGGAGGGGGGGACGGCACAGATACGCAGTATTTT.

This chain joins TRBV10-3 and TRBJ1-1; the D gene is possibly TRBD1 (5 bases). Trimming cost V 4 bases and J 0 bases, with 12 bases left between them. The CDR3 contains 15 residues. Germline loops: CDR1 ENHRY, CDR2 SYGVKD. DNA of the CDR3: TGTGCCATCAGTGCGACCCTAGGGGTGAACACTGAAGCTTTCTTT. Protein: CAISATLGVNTEAFF.

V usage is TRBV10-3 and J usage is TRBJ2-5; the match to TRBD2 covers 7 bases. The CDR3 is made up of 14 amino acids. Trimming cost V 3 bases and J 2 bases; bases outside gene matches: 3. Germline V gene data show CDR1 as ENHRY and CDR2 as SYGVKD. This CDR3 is CAISEKRGQETQYF. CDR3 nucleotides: TGTGCCATCAGTGAAAAGCGGGGACAAGAGACCCAGTACTTC.

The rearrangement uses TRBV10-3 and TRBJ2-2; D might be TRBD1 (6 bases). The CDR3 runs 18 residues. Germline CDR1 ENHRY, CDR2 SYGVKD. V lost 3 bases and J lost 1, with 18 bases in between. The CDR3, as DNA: TGTGCCATCAGTGATGTTTTCCGACAGGTCAAGAACACCGGGGAGCTGTTTTTT. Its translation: CAISDVFRQVKNTGELFF.

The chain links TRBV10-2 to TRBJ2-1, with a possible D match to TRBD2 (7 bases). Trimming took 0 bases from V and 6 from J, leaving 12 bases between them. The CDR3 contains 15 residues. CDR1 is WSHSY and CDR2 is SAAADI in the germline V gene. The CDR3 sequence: CASSESTGRVNEQFF. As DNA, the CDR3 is TGCGCCAGCAGTGAGTCCACAGGGAGGGTCAATGAGCAGTTCTTC.

CDR3 nucleotide sequence: TGTGCCAGCAGTCCCTACATTGGAGGGGCCACGAACTATGGCTACACCTTC. Translated, it gives CASSPYIGGATNYGYTF. This chain joins TRBV14 and TRBJ1-2; D might be TRBD1 (5 bases). In germline, CDR1 is SGHDN, CDR2 FVKESK. V gave up 6 bases and J gave up 2 bases, with 22 bases separating them. This CDR3 has 17 amino acids.

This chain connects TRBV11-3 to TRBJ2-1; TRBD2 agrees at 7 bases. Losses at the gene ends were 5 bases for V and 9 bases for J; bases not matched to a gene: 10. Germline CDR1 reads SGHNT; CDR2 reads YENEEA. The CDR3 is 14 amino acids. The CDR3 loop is CASSEVGTIGEQFF. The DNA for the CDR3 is TGTGCCAGCAGCGAGGTGGGGACTATAGGTGAGCAGTTCTTC. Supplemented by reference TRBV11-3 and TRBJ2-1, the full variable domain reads EAGVVQSPRYKIIEKKQPVAFWCNPISGHNTLYWYLQNLGQGPELLIRYENEEAVDDSQLPKDRFSAERLKGVDSTLKIQPAELGDSAVYLCASSEVGTIGEQFFGPGTRLTVL.

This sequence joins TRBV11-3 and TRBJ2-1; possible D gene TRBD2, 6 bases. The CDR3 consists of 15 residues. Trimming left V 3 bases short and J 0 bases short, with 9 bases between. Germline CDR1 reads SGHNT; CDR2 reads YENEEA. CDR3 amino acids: CASSFRRGSYNEQFF. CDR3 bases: TGTGCCAGCAGCTTTCGGCGGGGCTCCTACAATGAGCAGTTCTTC.

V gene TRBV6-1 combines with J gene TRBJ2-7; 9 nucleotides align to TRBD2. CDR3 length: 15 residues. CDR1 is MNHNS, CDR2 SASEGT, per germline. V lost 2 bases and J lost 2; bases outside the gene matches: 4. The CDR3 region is CASSERAGGPYEQYV. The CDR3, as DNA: TGTGCCAGCAGTGAACGGGCGGGAGGGCCCTACGAGCAGTACGTC.

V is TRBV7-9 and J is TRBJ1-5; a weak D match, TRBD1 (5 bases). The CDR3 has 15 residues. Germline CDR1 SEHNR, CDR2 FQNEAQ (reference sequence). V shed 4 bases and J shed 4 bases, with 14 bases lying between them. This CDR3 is CASSSDGQGNQPQHF. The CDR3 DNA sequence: TGTGCCAGCAGCTCCGATGGGCAGGGTAATCAGCCCCAGCATTTT.

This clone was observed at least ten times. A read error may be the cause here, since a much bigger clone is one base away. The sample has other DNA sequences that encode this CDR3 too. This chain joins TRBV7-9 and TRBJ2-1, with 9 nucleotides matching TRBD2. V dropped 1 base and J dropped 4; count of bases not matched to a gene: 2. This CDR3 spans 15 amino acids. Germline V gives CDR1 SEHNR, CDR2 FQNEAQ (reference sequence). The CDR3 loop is CASSLGLAEYNEQFF. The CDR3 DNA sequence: TGTGCCAGCAGCTTAGGACTAGCGGAGTACAATGAGCAGTTCTTC.

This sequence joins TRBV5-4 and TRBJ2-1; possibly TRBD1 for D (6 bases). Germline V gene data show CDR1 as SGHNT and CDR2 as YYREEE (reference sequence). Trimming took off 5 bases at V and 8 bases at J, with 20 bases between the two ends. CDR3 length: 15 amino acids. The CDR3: CASSPPGRKGDEQFF. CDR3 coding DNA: TGTGCCAGCAGTCCCCCGGGACGAAAGGGGGATGAGCAGTTCTTC. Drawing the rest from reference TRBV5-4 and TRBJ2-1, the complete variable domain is ETGVTQSPTHLIKTRGQQVTLRCSSQSGHNTVSWYQQALGQGPQFIFQYYREEENGRGNFPPRFSGLQFPNYSSELNVNALELDDSALYLCASSPPGRKGDEQFFGPGTRLTVL.

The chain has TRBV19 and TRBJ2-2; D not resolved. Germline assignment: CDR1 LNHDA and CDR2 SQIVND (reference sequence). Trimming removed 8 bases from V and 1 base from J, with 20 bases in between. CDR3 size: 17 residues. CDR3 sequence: CASSPERADLNTGELFF. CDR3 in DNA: TGTGCCAGTTCTCCCGAGCGAGCTGACCTGAACACCGGGGAGCTGTTTTTT.

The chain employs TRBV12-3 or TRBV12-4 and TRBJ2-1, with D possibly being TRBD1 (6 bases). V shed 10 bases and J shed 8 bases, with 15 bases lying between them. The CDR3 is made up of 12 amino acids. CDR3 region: CATSIRGHEQFF. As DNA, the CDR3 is TGTGCCACCTCAATCAGGGGTCATGAGCAGTTCTTC.

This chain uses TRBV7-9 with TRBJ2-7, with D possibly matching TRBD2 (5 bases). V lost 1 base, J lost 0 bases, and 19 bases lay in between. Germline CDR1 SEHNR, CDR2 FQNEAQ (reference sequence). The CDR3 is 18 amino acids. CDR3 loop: CASSLDAGPSFSSYEQYV. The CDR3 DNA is TGTGCCAGCAGCTTAGATGCGGGCCCCTCGTTTAGCTCCTACGAGCAGTACGTC.

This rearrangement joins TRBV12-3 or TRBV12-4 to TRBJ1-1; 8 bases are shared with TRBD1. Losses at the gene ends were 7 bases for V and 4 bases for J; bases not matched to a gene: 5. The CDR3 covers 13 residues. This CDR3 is CASIPTGGTEAFF. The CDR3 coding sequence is TGTGCCAGCATTCCCACAGGGGGCACTGAAGCTTTCTTT.

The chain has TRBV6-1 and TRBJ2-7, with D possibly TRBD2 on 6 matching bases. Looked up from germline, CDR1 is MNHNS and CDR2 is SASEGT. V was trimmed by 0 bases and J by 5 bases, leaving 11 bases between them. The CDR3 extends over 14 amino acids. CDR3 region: CASSEAGGANEQYV. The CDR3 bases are TGTGCCAGCAGTGAAGCTGGAGGGGCGAACGAGCAGTACGTC.

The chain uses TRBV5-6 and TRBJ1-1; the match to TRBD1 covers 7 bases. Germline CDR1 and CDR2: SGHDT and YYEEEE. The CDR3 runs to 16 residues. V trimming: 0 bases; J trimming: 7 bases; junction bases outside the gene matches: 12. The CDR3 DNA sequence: TGTGCCAGCAGCTTGGGAGCCGGGACAGCCTTTTATGAAGCTTTCTTT. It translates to CASSLGAGTAFYEAFF.

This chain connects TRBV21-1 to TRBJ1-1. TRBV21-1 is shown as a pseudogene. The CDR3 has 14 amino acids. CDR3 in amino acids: CASSKGEKNTEAFF. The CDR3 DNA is TGTGCCAGCAGCAAAGGAGAGAAAAACACTGAAGCTTTCTTT.

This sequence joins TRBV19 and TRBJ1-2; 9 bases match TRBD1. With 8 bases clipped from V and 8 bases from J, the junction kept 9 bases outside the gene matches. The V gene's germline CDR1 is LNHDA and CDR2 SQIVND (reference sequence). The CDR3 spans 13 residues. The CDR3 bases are TGTGCCAGTGTCTACAGGGGGCTTCGAGGCTACACCTTC. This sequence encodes CASVYRGLRGYTF.

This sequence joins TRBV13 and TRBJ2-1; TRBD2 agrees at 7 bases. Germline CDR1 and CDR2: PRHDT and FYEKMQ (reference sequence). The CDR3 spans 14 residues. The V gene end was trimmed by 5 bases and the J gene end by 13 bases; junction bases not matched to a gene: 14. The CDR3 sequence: CASSIRVGTKQQFF. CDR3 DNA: TGTGCCAGCAGCATTCGAGTTGGGACTAAACAACAGTTCTTC. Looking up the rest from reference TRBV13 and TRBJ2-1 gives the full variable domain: AAGVIQSPRHLIKEKRETATLKCYPIPRHDTVYWYQQGPGQDPQFLISFYEKMQSDKGSIPDRFSAQQFSDYHSELNMSSLELGDSALYFCASSIRVGTKQQFFGPGTRLTVL.

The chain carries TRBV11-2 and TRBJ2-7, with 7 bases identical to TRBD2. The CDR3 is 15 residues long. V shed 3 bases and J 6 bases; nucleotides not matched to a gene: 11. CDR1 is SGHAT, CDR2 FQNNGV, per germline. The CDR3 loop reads CASSLGGTPGGEQYV. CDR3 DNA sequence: TGTGCCAGCAGCTTGGGGGGGACTCCAGGCGGCGAGCAGTACGTC.

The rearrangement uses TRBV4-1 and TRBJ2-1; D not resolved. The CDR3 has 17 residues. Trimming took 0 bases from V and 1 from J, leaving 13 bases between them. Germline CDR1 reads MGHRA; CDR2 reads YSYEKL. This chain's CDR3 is CASSQEAGRPSYNEQFF. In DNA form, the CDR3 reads TGCGCCAGCAGCCAAGAGGCTGGCAGGCCATCCTACAATGAGCAGTTCTTC.

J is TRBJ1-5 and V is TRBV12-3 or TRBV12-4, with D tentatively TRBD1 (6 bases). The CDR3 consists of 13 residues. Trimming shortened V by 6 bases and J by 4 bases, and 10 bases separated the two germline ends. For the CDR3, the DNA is TGTGCCAGCAGAGCAGGACAGAATCAGCCCCAGCATTTT. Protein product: CASRAGQNQPQHF.